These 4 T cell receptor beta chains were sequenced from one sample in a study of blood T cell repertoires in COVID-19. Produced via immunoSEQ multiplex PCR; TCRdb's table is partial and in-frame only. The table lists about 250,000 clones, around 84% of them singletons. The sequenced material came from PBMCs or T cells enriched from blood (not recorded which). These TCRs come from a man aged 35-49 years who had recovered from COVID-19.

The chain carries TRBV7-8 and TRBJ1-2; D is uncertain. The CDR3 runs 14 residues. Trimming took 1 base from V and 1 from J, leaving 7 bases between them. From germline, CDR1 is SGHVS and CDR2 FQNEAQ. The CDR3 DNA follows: TGTGCCAGCAGCTTAGGTTTCAGTAACTATGGCTACACCTTC. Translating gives CASSLGFSNYGYTF.

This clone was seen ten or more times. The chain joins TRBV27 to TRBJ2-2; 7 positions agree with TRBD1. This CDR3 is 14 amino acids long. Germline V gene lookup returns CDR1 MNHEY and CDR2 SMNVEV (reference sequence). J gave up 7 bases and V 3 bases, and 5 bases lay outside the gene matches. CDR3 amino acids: CASSFNTGVGELFF. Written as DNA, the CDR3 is TGTGCCAGCAGTTTCAACACAGGGGTCGGGGAGCTGTTTTTT.

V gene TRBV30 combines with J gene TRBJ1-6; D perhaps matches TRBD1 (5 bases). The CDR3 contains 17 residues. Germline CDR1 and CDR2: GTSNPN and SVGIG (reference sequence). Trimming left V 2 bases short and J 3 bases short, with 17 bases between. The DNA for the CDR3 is TGTGCCTGGAGTAAGTTCGCCCTTAGGGGCTATAATTCACCCCTCCACTTT. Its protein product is CAWSKFALRGYNSPLHF.

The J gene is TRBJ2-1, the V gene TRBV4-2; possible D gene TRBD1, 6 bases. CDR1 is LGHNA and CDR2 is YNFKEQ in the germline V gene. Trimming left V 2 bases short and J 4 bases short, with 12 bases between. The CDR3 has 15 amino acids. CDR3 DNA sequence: TGTGCCAGCAGCCAACCGCCGGGACAATACAATGAGCAGTTCTTC. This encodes CASSQPPGQYNEQFF.